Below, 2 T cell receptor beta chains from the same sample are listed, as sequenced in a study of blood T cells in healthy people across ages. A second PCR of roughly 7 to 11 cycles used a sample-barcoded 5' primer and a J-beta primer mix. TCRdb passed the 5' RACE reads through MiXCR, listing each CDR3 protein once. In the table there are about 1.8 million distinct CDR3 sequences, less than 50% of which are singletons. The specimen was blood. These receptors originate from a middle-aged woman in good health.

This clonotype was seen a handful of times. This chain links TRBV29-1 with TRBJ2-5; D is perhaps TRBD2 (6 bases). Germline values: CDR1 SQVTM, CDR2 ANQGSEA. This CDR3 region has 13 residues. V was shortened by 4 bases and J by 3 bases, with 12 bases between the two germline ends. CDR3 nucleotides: TGCAGCGTTGGGGGTGGCGGGAAAGAGACCCAGTACTTC. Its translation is CSVGGGGKETQYF.

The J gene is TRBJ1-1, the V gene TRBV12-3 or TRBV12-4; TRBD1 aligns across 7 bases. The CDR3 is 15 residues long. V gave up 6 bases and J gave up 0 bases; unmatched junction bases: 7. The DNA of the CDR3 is TGTGCCAGCAGGAAACAGGGGACGATGAACACTGAAGCTTTCTTT. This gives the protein CASRKQGTMNTEAFF.